This T cell receptor beta chain stems from a study of sequential checkpoint blockade in melanoma (dated by TCRdb to the late 2010s). Describing the broader study: In a 1:1 randomization, patients received either first-line nivolumab then ipilimumab (arm A) or ipilimumab then nivolumab (arm B). Maintenance nivolumab came after both trial sequences. The research as a whole found: The response-prediction model combining TCR metrics and mutation burden needs validation in larger, independent patient cohorts.

The treatment or condition label, read with the paper, signifies: randomized to nivolumab then ipilimumab (arm A) or the reverse (arm B). None of the patients in the trial had previously been given DNA-damaging chemotherapy. Thawed PBMCs were sorted on a FACS Aria II flow cytometer to isolate live CD3+CD8+ cells negative for CD19 and CD56. The samples were obtained from melanoma patients enrolled in CheckMate 064, an open-label, randomized phase II trial testing sequential checkpoint blockade. Peripheral blood mononuclear cells were collected by leukapheresis, purified using Ficoll-Paque, and frozen in human serum containing roughly 10% DMSO. Immediately after sorting, the purity of the sorted blood CD3+CD8+ cells was confirmed to be >95%, and DNA was then extracted. The immunoSEQ Assay was used to immunosequence TCRbeta CDR3 regions from genomic DNA. Genomic DNA was amplified by bias-controlled multiplex PCR before high-throughput sequencing. The authors' analysis ran thus. To quantify the absolute abundance of each unique TCRbeta CDR3 region, the sequences were collapsed and filtered. Clonality, defined as 1 minus Pielou's evenness, was calculated using only productive rearrangements. A previously published method was used to identify clones whose frequencies were significantly greater in on-treatment samples than in baseline samples. The table was pulled from immuneACCESS by TCRdb, which kept in-frame rearrangements only. Such tables lose some clones; where checked, under half of the loss comes from unresolved V genes, and the rest has no known cause. V, J and clone size were drawn from that table, and D and trimming were deduced from the DNA. The sample table holds about 28,000 clones, of which about 89% were seen once. Of the sample, less than 15% falls within the top ten clones.

As to this clone: Its antigen remains undetermined. The input lacks base qualities; no much larger clone sits a single base away.

The sequencing used CD8+ T cells sorted from blood (inferred from file names), collected from a patient given nivolumab and ipilimumab in sequence. This receptor was identified in a human donor with melanoma.

The nucleotide sequence reads TGTGCCAGCAGTAGATCGACAGGGGCTAACTACGAGCAGTACGTC. This translates into CASSRSTGANYEQYV. The chain links TRBV4-2 with TRBJ2-7; 8 central nucleotides agree with TRBD1. V has 6 bases trimmed and J has 3 bases trimmed; junction bases matching no gene number 10. CDR1 and CDR2 (LGHNA, YNFKEQ) derive from the germline V gene. There are 15 amino acids in the CDR3, from cysteine to valine inclusive. Only the CDR3 part of the read is kept: 45 bases, read in frame from the first base.